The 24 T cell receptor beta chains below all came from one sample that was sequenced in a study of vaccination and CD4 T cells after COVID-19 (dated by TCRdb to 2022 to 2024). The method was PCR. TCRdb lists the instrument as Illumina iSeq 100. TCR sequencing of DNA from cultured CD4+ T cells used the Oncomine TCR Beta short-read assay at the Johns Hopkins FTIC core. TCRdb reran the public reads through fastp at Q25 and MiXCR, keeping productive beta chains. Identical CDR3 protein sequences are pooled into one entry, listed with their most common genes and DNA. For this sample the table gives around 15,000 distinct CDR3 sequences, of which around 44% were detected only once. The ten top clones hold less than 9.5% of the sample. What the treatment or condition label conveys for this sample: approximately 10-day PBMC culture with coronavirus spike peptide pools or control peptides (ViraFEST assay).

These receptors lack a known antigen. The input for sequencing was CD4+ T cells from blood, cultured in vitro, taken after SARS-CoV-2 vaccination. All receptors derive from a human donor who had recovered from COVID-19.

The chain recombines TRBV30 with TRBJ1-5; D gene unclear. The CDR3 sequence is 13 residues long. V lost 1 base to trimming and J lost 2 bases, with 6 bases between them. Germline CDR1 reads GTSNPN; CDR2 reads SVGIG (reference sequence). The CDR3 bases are TGTGCCTGGAGTGGGCAGCGCAATCAGCCCCAGCATTTT. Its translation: CAWSGQRNQPQHF.

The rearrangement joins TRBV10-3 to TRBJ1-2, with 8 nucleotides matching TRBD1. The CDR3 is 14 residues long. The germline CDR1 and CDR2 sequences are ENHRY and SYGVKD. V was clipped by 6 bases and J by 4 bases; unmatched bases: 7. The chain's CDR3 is CAIRNRTGSYGYTF. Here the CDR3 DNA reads TGTGCCATCAGAAACAGGACAGGGAGCTATGGCTACACCTTC.

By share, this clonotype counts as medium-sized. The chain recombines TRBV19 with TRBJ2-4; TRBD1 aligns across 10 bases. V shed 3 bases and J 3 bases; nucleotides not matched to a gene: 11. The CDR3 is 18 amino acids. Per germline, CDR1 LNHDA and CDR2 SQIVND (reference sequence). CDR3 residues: CASSMKTGGNDGKNIQYF. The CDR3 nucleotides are TGTGCCAGTAGTATGAAGACAGGGGGCAATGACGGCAAAAACATTCAGTACTTC.

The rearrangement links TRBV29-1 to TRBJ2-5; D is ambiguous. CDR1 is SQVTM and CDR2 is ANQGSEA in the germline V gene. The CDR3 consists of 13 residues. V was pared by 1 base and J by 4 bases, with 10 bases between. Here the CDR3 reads CSVEGVWGETQYF. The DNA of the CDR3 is TGCAGCGTTGAAGGTGTTTGGGGAGAGACCCAGTACTTC.

This CDR3 is CASRLAGGPSTDTQYF. The CDR3 region has the DNA TGTGCCAGCAGGTTGGCGGGAGGGCCGAGCACAGATACGCAGTATTTT. V gene TRBV6-1 combines with J gene TRBJ2-3; the match to TRBD2 covers 9 bases. The V gene end was trimmed by 6 bases and the J gene end by 0 bases; junction bases not matched to a gene: 7. Germline-derived CDR1 and CDR2 are MNHNS and SASEGT. This CDR3 is 16 amino acids long.

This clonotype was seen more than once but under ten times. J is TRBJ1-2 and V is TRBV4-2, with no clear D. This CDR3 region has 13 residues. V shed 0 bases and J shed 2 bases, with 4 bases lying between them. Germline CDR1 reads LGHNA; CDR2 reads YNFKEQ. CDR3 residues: CASSQDLNYGYTF. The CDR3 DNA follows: TGTGCCAGCAGCCAAGATCTCAACTATGGCTACACCTTC.

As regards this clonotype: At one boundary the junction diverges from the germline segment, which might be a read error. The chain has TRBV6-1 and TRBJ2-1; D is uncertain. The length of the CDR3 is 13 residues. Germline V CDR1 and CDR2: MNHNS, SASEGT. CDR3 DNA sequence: TGTGACAGCAGAGGAGATACCTACAATGAGCAGTTCTTC. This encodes CDSRGDTYNEQFF.

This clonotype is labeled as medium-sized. CDR3 in DNA: TGTGCCAGCAGAGGGTTGGGGTGGTACGAGCAGTACTTC. This gives the protein CASRGLGWYEQYF. The gene calls are TRBV27 and TRBJ2-7; D is uncertain. V gave up 6 bases and J gave up 4 bases, with 13 bases separating them. The CDR3 spans 13 residues. Per the germline V gene, CDR1 is MNHEY and CDR2 is SMNVEV (reference sequence).

The CDR3 sequence is CASSLTQGRAFF. The CDR3 nucleotides are TGTGCCAGCAGTTTAACACAGGGAAGGGCTTTCTTT. V is TRBV28 and J is TRBJ1-1, with D possibly being TRBD1 (6 bases). Germline values: CDR1 MDHEN, CDR2 SYDVKM. The V end lost 2 bases, the J end lost 11 bases, and 12 bases lay between the germline ends. The CDR3 has 12 residues.

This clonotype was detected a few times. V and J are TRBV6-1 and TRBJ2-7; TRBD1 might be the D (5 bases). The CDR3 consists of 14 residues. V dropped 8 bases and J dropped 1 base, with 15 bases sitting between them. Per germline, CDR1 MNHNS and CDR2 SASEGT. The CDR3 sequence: CASVPPGRSYEQYF. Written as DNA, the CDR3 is TGTGCCAGCGTCCCTCCAGGGCGATCCTACGAGCAGTACTTC.

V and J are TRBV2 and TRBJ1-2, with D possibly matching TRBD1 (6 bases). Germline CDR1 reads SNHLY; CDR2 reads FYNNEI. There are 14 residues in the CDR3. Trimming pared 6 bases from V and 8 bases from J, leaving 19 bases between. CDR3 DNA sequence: TGTGCCAGCAGGTTGACAGGAATCTTCCGAGGCTACACCTTC. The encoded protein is CASRLTGIFRGYTF.

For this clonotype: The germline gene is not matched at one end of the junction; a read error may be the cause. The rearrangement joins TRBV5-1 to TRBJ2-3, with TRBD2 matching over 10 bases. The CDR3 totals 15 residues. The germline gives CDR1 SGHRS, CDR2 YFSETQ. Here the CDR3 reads CASSFASGRRGTRYF. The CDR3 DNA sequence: TGCGCCAGCAGCTTTGCTAGCGGGAGAAGGGGTACGCGGTATTTT.

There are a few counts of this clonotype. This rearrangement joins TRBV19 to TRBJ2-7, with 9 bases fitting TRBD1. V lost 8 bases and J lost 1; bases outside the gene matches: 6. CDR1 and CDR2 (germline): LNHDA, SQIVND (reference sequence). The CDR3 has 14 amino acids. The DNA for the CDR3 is TGTGCCAGTCGAGGGACAGGGAGTTCCTACGAGCAGTACTTC. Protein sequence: CASRGTGSSYEQYF.

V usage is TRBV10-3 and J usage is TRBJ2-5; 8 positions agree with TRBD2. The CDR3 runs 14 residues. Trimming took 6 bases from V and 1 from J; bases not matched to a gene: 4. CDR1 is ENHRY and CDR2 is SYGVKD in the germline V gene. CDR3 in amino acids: CAISRLASQETQYF. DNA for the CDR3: TGTGCCATCAGCCGACTAGCGTCCCAAGAGACCCAGTACTTC.

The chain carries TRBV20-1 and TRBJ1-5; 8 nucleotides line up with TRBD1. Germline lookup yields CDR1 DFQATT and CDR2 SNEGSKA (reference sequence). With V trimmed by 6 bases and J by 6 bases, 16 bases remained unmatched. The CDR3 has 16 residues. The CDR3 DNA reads TGCAGTGCCCCTCCCAATCCAGGGGGCGCGACTCAGCCCCAGCATTTT. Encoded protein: CSAPPNPGGATQPQHF.

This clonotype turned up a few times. CDR3 in amino acids: CASRDRGNQPQHF. In nucleotides, the CDR3 is TGTGCCAGCAGGGACAGGGGAAATCAGCCCCAGCATTTT. The chain employs TRBV12-3 or TRBV12-4 and TRBJ1-5, with 9 nucleotides matching TRBD1. This CDR3 has 13 amino acids. V was pared by 6 bases and J by 4 bases, with 1 base of the junction left unmatched.

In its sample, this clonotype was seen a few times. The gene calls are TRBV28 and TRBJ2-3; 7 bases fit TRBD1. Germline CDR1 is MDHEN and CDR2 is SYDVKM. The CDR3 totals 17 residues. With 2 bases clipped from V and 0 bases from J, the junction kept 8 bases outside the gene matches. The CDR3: CASSLNTGDASTDTQYF. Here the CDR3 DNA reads TGTGCCAGCAGTTTAAATACAGGGGATGCTAGCACAGATACGCAGTATTTT. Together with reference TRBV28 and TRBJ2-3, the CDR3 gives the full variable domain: DVKVTQSSRYLVKRTGEKVFLECVQDMDHENMFWYRQDPGLGLRLIYFSYDVKMKEKGDIPEGYSVSREKKERFSLILESASTNQTSMYLCASSLNTGDASTDTQYFGPGTRLTVL.

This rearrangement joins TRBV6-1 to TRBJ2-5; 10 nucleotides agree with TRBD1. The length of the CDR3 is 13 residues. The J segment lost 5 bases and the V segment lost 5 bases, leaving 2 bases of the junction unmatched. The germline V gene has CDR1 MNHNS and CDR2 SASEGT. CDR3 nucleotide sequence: TGTGCCAGCAGTATGGGACAGGGGGAGACCCAGTACTTC. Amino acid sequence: CASSMGQGETQYF.

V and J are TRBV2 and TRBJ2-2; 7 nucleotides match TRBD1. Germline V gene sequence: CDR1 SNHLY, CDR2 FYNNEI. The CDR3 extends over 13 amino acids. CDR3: CGSGQENTGELFF. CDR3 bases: TGTGGCTCTGGACAGGAGAACACCGGGGAGCTGTTTTTT.

This CDR3 is CASIVGGGEERGYTF. The DNA of the CDR3 is TGTGCCAGCATCGTCGGCGGAGGAGAGGAGAGGGGCTACACCTTC. The rearrangement links TRBV28 to TRBJ1-2; D gene unclear. Germline CDR1 reads MDHEN; CDR2 reads SYDVKM. The CDR3 consists of 15 residues. Trimming cost V 7 bases and J 8 bases, with 23 bases left between them.

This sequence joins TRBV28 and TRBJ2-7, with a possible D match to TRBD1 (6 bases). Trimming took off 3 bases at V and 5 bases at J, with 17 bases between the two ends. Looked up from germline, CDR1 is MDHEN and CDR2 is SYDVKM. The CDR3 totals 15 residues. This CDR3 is CASSFLRTVVDEQYF. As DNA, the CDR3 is TGTGCCAGCAGTTTCCTCCGGACAGTCGTGGACGAGCAGTACTTC.

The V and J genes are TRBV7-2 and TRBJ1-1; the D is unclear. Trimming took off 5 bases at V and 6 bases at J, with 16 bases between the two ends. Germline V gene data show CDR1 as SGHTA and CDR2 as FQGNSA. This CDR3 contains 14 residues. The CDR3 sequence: CASSPRSGLAEAFF. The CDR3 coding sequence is TGTGCCAGCAGCCCGAGGTCCGGGTTGGCTGAAGCTTTCTTT.

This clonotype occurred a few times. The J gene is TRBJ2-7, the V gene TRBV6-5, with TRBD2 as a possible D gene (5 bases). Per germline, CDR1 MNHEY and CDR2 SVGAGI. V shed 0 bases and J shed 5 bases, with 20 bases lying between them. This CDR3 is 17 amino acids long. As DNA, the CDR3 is TGTGCCAGCAGTTACTCGAGGGAAAAACCCTACTACGACGAGCAGTACTTC. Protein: CASSYSREKPYYDEQYF.

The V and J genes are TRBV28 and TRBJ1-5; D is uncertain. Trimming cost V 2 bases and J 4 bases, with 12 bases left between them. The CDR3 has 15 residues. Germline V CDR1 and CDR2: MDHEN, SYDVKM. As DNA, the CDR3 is TGTGCCAGCAGTTTACGTGGGTCGGGAAATCAGCCCCAGCATTTT. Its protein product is CASSLRGSGNQPQHF.